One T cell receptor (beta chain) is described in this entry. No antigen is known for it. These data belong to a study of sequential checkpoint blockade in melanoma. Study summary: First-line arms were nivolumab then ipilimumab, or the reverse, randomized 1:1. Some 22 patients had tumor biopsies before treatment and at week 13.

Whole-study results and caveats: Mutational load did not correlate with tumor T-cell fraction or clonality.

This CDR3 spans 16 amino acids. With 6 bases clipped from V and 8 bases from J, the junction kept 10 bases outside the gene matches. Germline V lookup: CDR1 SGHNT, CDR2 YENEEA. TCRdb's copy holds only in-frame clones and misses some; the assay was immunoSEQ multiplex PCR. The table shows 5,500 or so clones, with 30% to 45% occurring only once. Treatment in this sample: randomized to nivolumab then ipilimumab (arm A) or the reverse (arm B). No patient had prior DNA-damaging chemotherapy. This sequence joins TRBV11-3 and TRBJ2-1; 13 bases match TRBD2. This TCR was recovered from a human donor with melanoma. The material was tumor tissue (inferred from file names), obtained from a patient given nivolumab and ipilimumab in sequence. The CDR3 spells CASRTTSGRAWDEQFF. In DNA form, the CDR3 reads TGTGCCAGCAGAACCACTAGCGGGAGGGCCTGGGATGAGCAGTTCTTC.